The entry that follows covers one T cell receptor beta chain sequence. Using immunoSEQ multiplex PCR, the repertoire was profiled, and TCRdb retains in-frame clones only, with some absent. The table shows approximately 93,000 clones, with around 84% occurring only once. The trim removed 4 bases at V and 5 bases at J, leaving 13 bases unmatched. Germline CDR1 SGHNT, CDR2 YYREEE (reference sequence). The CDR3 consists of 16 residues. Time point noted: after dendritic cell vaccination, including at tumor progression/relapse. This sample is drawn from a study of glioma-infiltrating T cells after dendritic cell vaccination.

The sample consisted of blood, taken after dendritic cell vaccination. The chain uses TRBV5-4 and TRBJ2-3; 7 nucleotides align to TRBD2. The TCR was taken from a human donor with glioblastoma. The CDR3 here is CASSQSWRELGDTQYF. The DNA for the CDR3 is TGTGCCAGCAGCCAGTCATGGCGGGAGTTGGGAGATACGCAGTATTTT.